Here is one T cell receptor (beta chain) with its context. The target of this receptor is not known. Base-call qualities are not available, and no considerably larger clone is one nucleotide away. Based on the germline V gene (reference sequence), the CDR1 and CDR2 sequences are GTSNPN and SVGIG. Measured from the cysteine to the phenylalanine, the CDR3 is 12 residues long. The CDR3 DNA has 36 bases and is translated from base 1. V sheds 3 bases and J sheds 6 bases, leaving 12 bases between their ends. These data come from a study of shared clonotypes between healthy human individuals (dated by TCRdb to the early 2020s). Regarding the complete study: The cohort included three men and a couple of women between 18 and 49 years of age. Different laboratories and diverse techniques were used to prepare libraries and sequence TCR repertoires, to increase sequencing depth and limit assay-specific biases. Leukapheresis yielded between about 0.85 and 10 billion PBMCs per donor. The study deeply sequenced blood TCR repertoires of about 5 healthy adults to estimate repertoire size and the extent of clonotype sharing between individuals. Per donor, three plates each were used for CD4 naive and CD4 memory, two for CD8 naive, and one for CD8 memory.

CD8 naive samples were obtained by positive selection for CCR7 among CD45RO-negative cells, yielding a CD45RA+CCR7+ population from which TemRA cells were excluded. The donors were healthy, HIV-negative adults with no recently reported acute infections or vaccinations. Every donor was a Caucasian adult living in Nashville, Tennessee, USA. After blood collection by leukapheresis, PBMCs were isolated using Ficoll-Histopaque density gradient centrifugation and then cryopreserved in the vapor phase of liquid nitrogen. Analytical flow cytometry was used to check the purity and quantity of each magnetically sorted T cell population. From each sorted fraction, genomic DNA was isolated and quantified by UV absorbance on a Nanodrop 2000c. Using the deep immunoSEQ assay, TCR CDR3 regions were amplified from genomic DNA by multiplex PCR. Genomic DNA extracted from each cell subset was distributed evenly over all wells of several immunoSEQ 96-well plates, and each plate served as one replicate. For sorted subsets, approximately 190 ng of genomic DNA, equivalent to around 29,000 T cell genomes, went into each replicate PCR. The purified libraries were quantified using a Qubit 3.0 fluorometer, sized with a Bioanalyzer 2100, and then quantified again using the KAPA Library Quantification kit. A separate single-read 150-cycle Illumina NextSeq 550 flow cell was used to sequence each immunoSEQ 96-well plate. Under the source paper's analysis protocol: Because the immunoSEQ output included only junctional sequences and no quality scores, the filtering could not be the same as the filtering used for full-length reads. To assign V/J genes and CDR3, sequences were annotated against IMGT germline references using PyIR, a Python wrapper for IgBLAST v1.9. Reads with weak V/J assignments (E-value above 1e-6), missing CDR3, stop codons, out-of-frame junctions, or ambiguous translated residues were removed. A V3J clonotype was defined by an identical inferred V gene, J gene, and CDR3 amino acid sequence. To compute the percentage overlap between repertoires, the number of shared unique clonotypes was divided by the size of the smaller repertoire. Three approaches were used to assess repertoire richness: RTK rarefaction, the Chao1 estimator, and Recon v2.1 estimates of unobserved clonotypes. Generation probabilities for all TCRbeta clonotypes obtained by the gDNA method from a handful of donors were computed using OLGA. TCRdb holds this immuneACCESS table with in-frame rearrangements only. Some clones are missing; in checked studies, unresolved V genes explain under half, and the rest has no known cause. Clone size and V and J calls were adopted from that table, with D and trimming inferred from the DNA. A total of over 2,000,000 clones appear in this sample, 93% of them only once. The ten largest account for more than 1.5% of the sample.

Results the study describes overall, beyond this receptor: Compared with non-shared clonotypes, clonotypes shared by all four sorted-subset donors had higher generation probabilities. The genetic and exposure-history diversity represented was limited by the small number of donors. Sampling was limited to blood, and TCR repertoires in tissue likely differ from TCR repertoires in blood. Naive subsets generally had larger estimated clonotype richness than memory subsets. Based on pairwise subsampling, the degree of clonotype sharing among donors was expected to be affected by sequencing depth. Rarefaction of sorted-subset datasets indicated incomplete sequencing despite the large sequencing depth. Approximately 5% of naive CD4, 3.5% of naive CD8, approximately 2% of memory CD4, and approximately 0.4% of memory CD8 clonotypes were shared across several donors.

The chain couples TRBV30 to TRBJ2-7; the D gene remains uncertain. Sequencing input: naive CD8+ T cells from PBMCs. The cell subset or site label here, explained by the study, means: CD45RA+CCR7+. This clonotype was obtained from a man aged 18 to 29 in good health. Some clones in this sample may be carry-over from other donors' samples. The CDR3 here reads CAWRLDLVEQYF. The base sequence is TGTGCCTGGAGGCTAGATCTGGTCGAGCAGTACTTC.